This TCR beta chain was observed in a study of cytomegalovirus exposure and HLA in healthy donors. Study results and caveats: In a later analysis, V- and J-gene trimming of beta chains associated with a DCLRE1C missense variant, replicated independently. Some TCR beta chains (roughly 160 of them) were listed as cytomegalovirus-associated.

Germline V lookup: CDR1 LGHNA, CDR2 YNFKEQ. V lost 1 base to trimming and J lost 4 bases, with 14 bases between them. The CDR3 has 16 amino acids. A word on this clone: Its cognate antigen is unknown.

PCR involved 60 Vbeta and 13 Jbeta primers. Method: immunoSEQ multiplex PCR; TCRdb's copy keeps in-frame clones and lacks some. There are a few hundred thousand clones in the sample; under 90% occur only once, and about 0.28% lies in the top ten. This receptor was obtained from a girl aged 2 to 9 in good health and CMV-seronegative. The sample comprised PBMCs. The rearrangement joins TRBV4-2 to TRBJ1-5; no firm D call. The CDR3 sequence: CASSQAYSRKNQPQHF. DNA of the CDR3: TGTGCCAGCAGCCAAGCGTATTCCAGGAAAAATCAGCCCCAGCATTTT.